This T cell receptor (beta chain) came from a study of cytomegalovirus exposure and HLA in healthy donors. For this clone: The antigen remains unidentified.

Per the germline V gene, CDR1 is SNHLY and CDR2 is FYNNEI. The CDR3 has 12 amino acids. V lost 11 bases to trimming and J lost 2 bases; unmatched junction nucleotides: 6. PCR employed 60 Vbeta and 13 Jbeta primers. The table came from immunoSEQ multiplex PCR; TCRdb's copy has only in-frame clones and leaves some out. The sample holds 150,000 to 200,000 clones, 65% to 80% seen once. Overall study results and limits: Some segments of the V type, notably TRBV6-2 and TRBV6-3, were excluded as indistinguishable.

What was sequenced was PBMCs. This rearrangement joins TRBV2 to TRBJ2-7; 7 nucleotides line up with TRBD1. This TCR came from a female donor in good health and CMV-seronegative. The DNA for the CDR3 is TGTGCCGGGAGACAGGGCCCCTACGAGCAGTACTTC. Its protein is CAGRQGPYEQYF. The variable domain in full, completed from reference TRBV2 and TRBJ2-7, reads EPEVTQTPSHQVTQMGQEVILRCVPISNHLYFYWYRQILGQKVEFLVSFYNNEISEKSEIFDDQFSVERPDGSNFTLKIRSTKLEDSAMYFCAGRQGPYEQYFGPGTRLTVT.